Given below is one T cell receptor (beta chain) in context. The target antigen is unknown. The PCR made use of 60 Vbeta and 13 Jbeta primers. In the authors' workflow: In a later analysis, 70 million to 80 million unique TCR beta chains included roughly 11 million shared by two or more donors. Assay used: immunoSEQ multiplex PCR; TCRdb lists only in-frame clones, some missing. The V and J calls and the clone size are those of that table, but D and trimming were determined from the DNA. The repertoire holds about 140,000 clones, with more than 70% as singletons. This entry comes from a study of cytomegalovirus exposure and HLA in healthy donors. Study conclusions and caveats: Among the CMV-associated chains, three were confirmed in vitro as specific for CMV antigens. HLA restriction was apparent for most CMV-associated TCR beta chains in a later analysis. Later, an analysis found that common viral pathogens appeared to be linked with several of the most significant clusters.

The source of this sequence is a man younger than 35 in good health and CMV-seropositive. The specimen was PBMCs.

CDR3 region: CASRPPQGRSTDTQYF. As DNA, the CDR3 is TGTGCCAGCAGGCCTCCACAGGGCCGAAGCACAGATACGCAGTATTTT. V gene TRBV28 combines with J gene TRBJ2-3; D might be TRBD1 (6 bases). CDR1 is MDHEN and CDR2 is SYDVKM in the germline V gene. This CDR3 is built from 16 residues. V was cut by 6 bases and J by 0 bases, with 16 bases left in between.